Shown below are 6 T cell receptor beta chains from a single sample sequenced in a study of T cells expressing NK-cell markers. Using the 5' RACE reads, TCRdb records one entry per CDR3 protein without DNA. There are over 100,000 distinct CDR3 sequences in the sample, with 15% to 20% held by the top ten. Sequencing was done on a sample of blood T cells: a sorted CD56 or NKG2C T cell subset, CD4+ or CD8+ T cells, or bulk PBMC T cells (not recorded which). These TCRs come from a woman between 18 and 70 years old in good health.

The rearrangement links TRBV5-6 to TRBJ1-2; TCRdb's D call of TRBD1 is untestable without DNA. Germline V gene sequence: CDR1 SGHDT, CDR2 YYEEEE. CDR3 length: 17 residues. CDR3: CASSLLGQGTLDYGYTF.

The chain recombines TRBV19 with TRBJ1-1. Germline values: CDR1 LNHDA, CDR2 SQIVND (reference sequence). The CDR3 has 15 amino acids. The CDR3 here is CASSALGFLNTEAFF.

J is TRBJ2-7 and V is TRBV20-1. The CDR3 is made up of 12 amino acids. Germline V gene sequence: CDR1 DFQATT, CDR2 SNEGSKA (reference sequence). CDR3: CSARDESYEQYF.

The chain employs TRBV27 and TRBJ2-1; as DNA is missing, the TRBD2 call by TCRdb cannot be tested. This CDR3 contains 13 residues. The germline CDR1 and CDR2 sequences are MNHEY and SMNVEV (reference sequence). Here the CDR3 reads CASSFPSGNEQFF.

This chain uses TRBV4-3 with TRBJ2-1. CDR3 length equals 13 residues. Germline lookup yields CDR1 LGHNA and CDR2 YSLEER. The CDR3 spells CASSQLRDNEQFF.

J is TRBJ2-1 and V is TRBV5-1; TCRdb selects TRBD1, and the lack of DNA leaves this call unchecked. The germline CDR1 and CDR2 sequences are SGHRS and YFSETQ. The CDR3 is 16 amino acids. The CDR3: CASLVGPDRGGNEQFF.